These 30 T cell receptor beta chains were all obtained from the same sample, sequenced in a study of siplizumab effects on memory and regulatory T cells (dated 2019 in TCRdb). Receptors were amplified or captured by the immunoSEQ multiplex PCR assay. Entries here come from immuneACCESS through TCRdb and include only in-frame sequences with V and J called. Some clones fail to appear in such tables; in the studies checked, an unresolved V gene covers under half of the shortfall, and the cause of the remainder is unknown. In this sample the table shows around 97,000 clones, around 94% of which occur a single time. The ten top clones hold around 1.5% of the sample. Sequencing used non-Treg CD4+ T cells sorted from blood. What this sample's cell subset or site label stands for: FACS-sorted unstimulated CD4+ non-regulatory T cells. The receptors originated from a human donor in good health.

The rearrangement joins TRBV19 to TRBJ1-1; D uncertain. The CDR3 covers 12 residues. The ends were cut back, 8 bases at V and 1 base at J, with 8 bases in the middle. The V gene's germline CDR1 is LNHDA and CDR2 SQIVND (reference sequence). CDR3 sequence reads: CASLRGNTEAFF. The DNA for the CDR3 is TGTGCCAGTCTGAGAGGGAACACTGAAGCTTTCTTT.

The chain uses TRBV6-5 and TRBJ2-7; tentative D call: TRBD1 (5 bases). This CDR3 spans 16 amino acids. CDR1 and CDR2 from the germline V gene are MNHEY and SVGAGI. V was shortened by 0 bases and J by 0 bases, with 12 bases between the two germline ends. CDR3 in DNA: TGTGCCAGCAGTTACTCTAACACAGGTAGCTCCTACGAGCAGTACTTC. As protein: CASSYSNTGSSYEQYF.

The rearrangement uses TRBV7-9 and TRBJ1-4; the D is unclear. Between the trimmed V and J ends, which lost 3 bases and 3 bases, there was a span of 8 bases. CDR3 size: 14 residues. Germline CDR1 is SEHNR and CDR2 is FQNEAQ (reference sequence). The DNA for the CDR3 is TGTGCCAGCAGCTTTGCCGGAGCTAATGAAAAACTGTTTTTT. Translation: CASSFAGANEKLFF.

This chain connects TRBV11-2 to TRBJ2-5; 9 bases are shared with TRBD1. This CDR3 region has 14 residues. The germline CDR1 and CDR2 sequences are SGHAT and FQNNGV. With V trimmed by 9 bases and J by 4 bases, 9 bases remained unmatched. This CDR3 is CASTGTGLRETQYF. DNA of the CDR3: TGTGCCAGTACCGGGACAGGGTTGAGAGAGACCCAGTACTTC.

On this clone: The identical CDR3 is also encoded by other nucleotide sequences in the sample. The chain links TRBV5-1 to TRBJ2-7; 9 nucleotides agree with TRBD2. The V gene end was trimmed by 2 bases and the J gene end by 3 bases; junction bases not matched to a gene: 3. Germline V gene lookup returns CDR1 SGHRS and CDR2 YFSETQ. The CDR3 consists of 14 residues. CDR3: CASSLSSGSYEQYF. The CDR3 DNA reads as TGCGCCAGCAGCTTAAGTAGCGGGAGCTACGAGCAGTACTTC.

This clone was counted once. The chain uses TRBV18 and TRBJ2-7, with TRBD2 matching over 10 bases. The CDR3 spans 17 residues. Germline V gene sequence: CDR1 KGHSH, CDR2 LQKENI. With V trimmed by 3 bases and J by 1 base, 9 bases remained unmatched. The CDR3 sequence: CASSPLPLAGTSYEQYF. The CDR3 DNA reads as TGTGCCAGCTCACCCCTACCACTAGCGGGGACATCCTACGAGCAGTACTTC.

The chain employs TRBV19 and TRBJ2-5, with a weak D call TRBD1 (8 bases). The DNA end is more similar to TRBJ2-7, so the J call may be wrong. Germline loops: CDR1 LNHDA, CDR2 SQIVND (reference sequence). The CDR3 extends over 15 amino acids. This CDR3 is CASSTLTGEGHEQYF. The CDR3 DNA sequence: TGTGCCAGTAGTACCCTGACAGGGGAGGGCCACGAGCAGTACTTC.

The chain couples TRBV5-4 to TRBJ2-7, with a weak D call TRBD2 (6 bases). V was shortened by 2 bases and J by 4 bases, with 19 bases between the two germline ends. CDR3 length: 16 amino acids. CDR1 and CDR2 from the germline V gene are SGHNT and YYREEE (reference sequence). CDR3 coding DNA: TGTGCCAGCAGCTTTTGGTCTAGCGAAAGATTATACGAGCAGTACTTC. Residues: CASSFWSSERLYEQYF.

This clone has only one observation. This sequence joins TRBV4-2 and TRBJ2-2, with no clear D. This CDR3 spans 15 amino acids. Looked up from germline, CDR1 is LGHNA and CDR2 is YNFKEQ. The V gene lost 0 bases and the J gene lost 0 bases, with 5 bases spanning the gap. CDR3 bases: TGTGCCAGCAGCCAAGATACCGCGAACACCGGGGAGCTGTTTTTT. Amino acids: CASSQDTANTGELFF.

The chain joins TRBV7-7 to TRBJ2-5; 7 bases map to TRBD1. The CDR3 spans 14 residues. V trimming: 5 bases; J trimming: 4 bases; junction bases outside the gene matches: 7. Germline values: CDR1 SSHAT, CDR2 FNYEAQ (reference sequence). The CDR3 region is CASSRTGDGETQYF. The CDR3 bases are TGTGCCAGCAGCAGAACAGGGGACGGAGAGACCCAGTACTTC.

This chain joins TRBV4-1 and TRBJ2-1; 10 bases align to TRBD2. Germline CDR1 is MGHRA and CDR2 is YSYEKL. With V trimmed by 1 base and J by 7 bases, 7 bases remained unmatched. There are 16 residues in the CDR3. The DNA of the CDR3 is TGCGCCAGCAGCCAAGGGCTAGCGGGAGTAAGGAATGAGCAGTTCTTC. It translates to CASSQGLAGVRNEQFF.

The chain combines TRBV7-9 with TRBJ1-2; tentatively, D is TRBD1 (6 bases). CDR3 size: 14 residues. V lost 5 bases to trimming and J lost 5 bases, with 15 bases between them. Germline lookup yields CDR1 SEHNR and CDR2 FQNEAQ (reference sequence). This chain's CDR3 is CASSRGGQSYGYTF. Written as DNA, the CDR3 is TGTGCCAGCAGCCGGGGCGGACAGTCATATGGCTACACCTTC.

The J gene is TRBJ1-2, the V gene TRBV2, with D hard to call. Trimming removed 7 bases from V and 6 bases from J, with 21 bases in between. The CDR3 totals 15 residues. Germline V gene data show CDR1 as SNHLY and CDR2 as FYNNEI. The CDR3 is CASTADGSRVNGYTF. CDR3 DNA sequence: TGTGCCAGCACTGCCGACGGGAGCCGGGTAAATGGCTACACCTTC.

The chain carries TRBV19 and TRBJ1-5; a possible D gene is TRBD1 (6 bases). Trimming took 5 bases from V and 6 from J, leaving 20 bases between them. This CDR3 spans 16 amino acids. CDR1 is LNHDA and CDR2 is SQIVND in the germline V gene (reference sequence). CDR3 amino acids: CASSLDNTGSRQPQHF. DNA of the CDR3: TGTGCCAGTAGTTTGGACAATACAGGGAGCCGTCAGCCCCAGCATTTT.

The J gene is TRBJ2-6, the V gene TRBV11-1; the D is unclear. CDR1 SGHAT and CDR2 FQDESV come from the germline V gene (reference sequence). V was trimmed by 1 base and J by 3 bases, leaving 1 base between them. This CDR3 spans 13 amino acids. The CDR3 sequence: CASSLGGANVLTF. In DNA, the CDR3 is TGTGCCAGCAGCTTAGGTGGGGCCAACGTCCTGACTTTC. The whole variable domain, filled in from reference TRBV11-1 and TRBJ2-6, reads EAEVAQSPRYKITEKSQAVAFWCDPISGHATLYWYRQILGQGPELLVQFQDESVVDDSQLPKDRFSAERLKGVDSTLKIQPAELGDSAMYLCASSLGGANVLTFGAGSRLTVL.

The chain employs TRBV11-2 and TRBJ1-1; D unresolved. The length of the CDR3 is 13 residues. CDR1 and CDR2 from the germline V gene are SGHAT and FQNNGV. V lost 5 bases to trimming and J lost 3 bases, with 10 bases between them. CDR3 bases: TGTGCCAGCAGCCCCCCACAAGACACTGAAGCTTTCTTT. Its protein is CASSPPQDTEAFF.

The chain uses TRBV27 and TRBJ2-7; no definite D call. CDR3 length: 16 residues. Germline-derived CDR1 and CDR2 are MNHEY and SMNVEV (reference sequence). Between the trimmed V and J ends, which lost 5 bases and 4 bases, there was a span of 21 bases. The CDR3 DNA follows: TGTGCCAGCAGTCCCCCACCCGTGCCGGCTGGGTACGAGCAGTACTTC. It specifies CASSPPPVPAGYEQYF.

The CDR3 DNA follows: TGTGCCAGCTCACGGTCAACTAATGAAAAACTGTTTTTT. The encoded protein is CASSRSTNEKLFF. The chain links TRBV18 to TRBJ1-4; D is ambiguous. The CDR3 consists of 13 residues. In germline, CDR1 is KGHSH, CDR2 LQKENI. The V gene lost 4 bases and the J gene lost 0 bases, with 3 bases spanning the gap.

The V gene is TRBV28, the J gene TRBJ2-7; D unresolved. The ends were cut back, 2 bases at V and 7 bases at J, with 9 bases in the middle. Per the germline V gene, CDR1 is MDHEN and CDR2 is SYDVKM. The CDR3 has 12 amino acids. The CDR3 bases are TGTGCCAGCAGTTTAAGTCTCCGGGAGCAGTACTTC. Amino acids: CASSLSLREQYF. Full variable domain (missing parts from reference TRBV28 and TRBJ2-7): DVKVTQSSRYLVKRTGEKVFLECVQDMDHENMFWYRQDPGLGLRLIYFSYDVKMKEKGDIPEGYSVSREKKERFSLILESASTNQTSMYLCASSLSLREQYFGPGTRLTVT.

J is TRBJ1-1 and V is TRBV11-3; D is uncertain. Trimming stripped 1 base from V and 1 base from J, with 4 bases between. Germline lookup yields CDR1 SGHNT and CDR2 YENEEA. The CDR3 contains 13 residues. The CDR3 here is CASSLGGNTEAFF. CDR3 DNA sequence: TGTGCCAGCAGCTTAGGCGGGAACACTGAAGCTTTCTTT. The full variable domain, rest sourced from reference TRBV11-3 and TRBJ1-1, is EAGVVQSPRYKIIEKKQPVAFWCNPISGHNTLYWYLQNLGQGPELLIRYENEEAVDDSQLPKDRFSAERLKGVDSTLKIQPAELGDSAVYLCASSLGGNTEAFFGQGTRLTVV.

This chain joins TRBV30 and TRBJ2-5, with 7 bases lining up with TRBD2. J lost 2 bases, V lost 0 bases, and 6 bases had no gene match. The CDR3 is 15 amino acids. Germline CDR1 GTSNPN, CDR2 SVGIG (reference sequence). The DNA of the CDR3 is TGTGCCTGGAGTGTACTGGGGGGGTGGCAAGAGACCCAGTACTTC. Encoded protein: CAWSVLGGWQETQYF.

The DNA of the CDR3 is TGTGCCAGCAGCTTAGGACAGAAGTACAATGAGCAGTTCTTC. Protein sequence: CASSLGQKYNEQFF. The rearrangement links TRBV7-2 to TRBJ2-1; D is possibly TRBD1 (5 bases). V was trimmed by 1 base and J by 4 bases, leaving 8 bases between them. This CDR3 is 14 amino acids long. The germline V gene encodes CDR1 SGHTA and CDR2 FQGNSA.

CDR3 in amino acids: CASSSMNRDRNSNQPQHF. CDR3 in DNA: TGTGCCAGCAGCTCAATGAACCGGGACAGAAATAGCAATCAGCCCCAGCATTTT. V is TRBV11-3 and J is TRBJ1-5, with TRBD1 identical over 7 bases. The V and J ends lost 4 bases and 0 bases, in that order; junction bases with no gene match: 12. The CDR3 is made up of 18 amino acids. Germline-derived CDR1 and CDR2 are SGHNT and YENEEA. The complete variable domain, with remaining parts taken from reference TRBV11-3 and TRBJ1-5, reads EAGVVQSPRYKIIEKKQPVAFWCNPISGHNTLYWYLQNLGQGPELLIRYENEEAVDDSQLPKDRFSAERLKGVDSTLKIQPAELGDSAVYLCASSSMNRDRNSNQPQHFGDGTRLSIL.

The chain carries TRBV5-1 and TRBJ2-1, with 11 bases fitting TRBD2. The V gene end was trimmed by 7 bases and the J gene end by 3 bases; junction bases not matched to a gene: 12. CDR3 size: 17 residues. Germline lookup yields CDR1 SGHRS and CDR2 YFSETQ. For the CDR3, the DNA is TGCGCCAGCGGCCTCACCAAGACTAGCGGGAACTACAATGAGCAGTTCTTC. Its translation is CASGLTKTSGNYNEQFF.

The chain recombines TRBV5-4 with TRBJ1-2; D not resolved. The CDR3 contains 14 residues. Trimming took off 2 bases at V and 7 bases at J, with 15 bases between the two ends. The V gene's germline CDR1 is SGHNT and CDR2 YYREEE (reference sequence). CDR3 in amino acids: CASSLETLIGGYTF. In nucleotides, the CDR3 is TGTGCCAGCAGCTTAGAGACGCTGATCGGTGGCTACACCTTC.

J is TRBJ2-7 and V is TRBV2, with 12 nucleotides matching TRBD1. The CDR3 is 14 residues long. V was clipped by 6 bases and J by 6 bases; unmatched bases: 6. Germline V gene data show CDR1 as SNHLY and CDR2 as FYNNEI. CDR3 DNA: TGTGCCAGCAGATCCGGGACAGGGGGCGGCGAGCAGTACTTC. It translates to CASRSGTGGGEQYF.

J is TRBJ2-1 and V is TRBV14; 7 bases align to TRBD2. Unmatched junction bases numbered 8, after V lost 3 bases and J lost 6 bases. Germline CDR1 and CDR2: SGHDN and FVKESK. The CDR3 spans 15 residues. CDR3 DNA sequence: TGTGCCAGCAGCCATCGCAGCGGGATTCCCAATGAGCAGTTCTTC. Amino acids: CASSHRSGIPNEQFF.

The J gene is TRBJ2-1, the V gene TRBV6-1; either TRBD1 or TRBD2 may fit D (5 bases each). The V and J ends lost 4 bases and 7 bases respectively, with 14 bases between them. Per the germline V gene, CDR1 is MNHNS and CDR2 is SASEGT. This CDR3 has 14 amino acids. The CDR3 DNA reads TGTGCCAGCAGTGCGGGGCCAAATGGAAATGAGCAGTTCTTC. This translates into CASSAGPNGNEQFF.

The chain is built from TRBV7-9 and TRBJ1-2, with unresolved D. The CDR3 sequence is 12 residues long. CDR1 SEHNR and CDR2 FQNEAQ come from the germline V gene (reference sequence). The V end lost 5 bases, the J end lost 5 bases, and 9 bases lay between the germline ends. CDR3 DNA sequence: TGTGCCAGCAGCGCGGAGGGTTATGGCTACACCTTC. Its translation is CASSAEGYGYTF. The variable domain in full, with the rest retrieved from reference TRBV7-9 and TRBJ1-2, is DTGVSQNPRHKITKRGQNVTFRCDPISEHNRLYWYRQTLGQGPEFLTYFQNEAQLEKSRLLSDRFSAERPKGSFSTLEIQRTEQGDSAMYLCASSAEGYGYTFGSGTRLTVV.

The chain has TRBV6-5 and TRBJ2-3; 9 bases agree with TRBD1. The CDR3 loop spans 15 amino acids. The V and J ends lost 6 bases and 2 bases, in that order; junction bases with no gene match: 6. Germline loops: CDR1 MNHEY, CDR2 SVGAGI. This CDR3 is CASRTWTGATDTQYF. The CDR3 region has the DNA TGTGCCAGCAGGACCTGGACAGGGGCCACAGATACGCAGTATTTT.